Sequencing of this T cell receptor beta chain was carried out in a study of T-cell reconstitution after alpha-beta-depleted transplantation in children. The TCRbeta library was prepared with unique molecular identifiers. TCRdb re-derived calls from the PCR reads in MiXCR, one entry per CDR3 protein. This sample yields about 98,000 distinct CDR3 sequences, of which about 25% are seen a single time; 20% to 25% belongs to the top ten. The CDR3 spans 14 residues. CDR1 is DFQATT, CDR2 SNEGSKA, per germline (reference sequence). V shed 6 bases, J shed 2 bases, and the junction held 8 bases outside the gene matches. Study-wide results and caveats: T-cell counts and diversity were attributed mostly to newly produced T cells one year after transplant. Surviving recipient T cells and thymic progenitors accounted for the high day-60 TCRbeta diversity observed in some patients.

This clonotype was counted once. The target antigen is unknown. The receptor comes from a boy aged 2 to 9 with acute lymphoblastic leukemia, due to receive a stem cell transplant. This specimen was PBMCs, taken before TCRalphabeta/CD19-depleted stem cell transplant. The chain employs TRBV20-1 and TRBJ2-3, with 7 bases fitting TRBD1. The CDR3 sequence: CSASGQASTDTQYF. The CDR3 DNA sequence: TGCAGTGCAAGTGGACAGGCCTCCACAGATACGCAGTATTTT.